Below, 25 T cell receptor beta chains from the same sample are listed, as sequenced in a study of T cells expressing NK-cell markers. Following a re-call of the 5' RACE reads, TCRdb has one entry per CDR3 protein and lacks DNA. The sample table includes about 180,000 distinct CDR3 sequences. Sequences were obtained from blood T cells: a sorted CD56 or NKG2C T cell subset, CD4+ or CD8+ T cells, or bulk PBMC T cells (not recorded which). The receptor set was obtained from a man aged 18 to 69 in good health.

The chain couples TRBV6-6 to TRBJ1-2. CDR1 is MNHNY and CDR2 is SVGAGI in the germline V gene (reference sequence). The CDR3 sequence is 11 residues long. Here the CDR3 reads CASLDDYGYTF.

This sequence joins TRBV4-1 and TRBJ2-7. Germline V lookup: CDR1 MGHRA, CDR2 YSYEKL. CDR3 length: 15 amino acids. CDR3 loop: CASSRVPRDFYEQYF.

The V call is TRBV7-9, the J call TRBJ2-5; TCRdb lists TRBD1, though no DNA is available to test this call. The CDR3 is 11 amino acids. Germline V gene lookup returns CDR1 SEHNR and CDR2 FQNEAQ (reference sequence). The CDR3 protein is CASSGAETQYF.

This chain joins TRBV3-1 and TRBJ2-1; lacking DNA, the TRBD1 call made by TCRdb goes unchecked. CDR1 and CDR2 from the germline V gene are LGHDT and YNNKEL (reference sequence). The length of the CDR3 is 16 residues. The CDR3 loop is CASSQALRGPYNEQFF.

The chain combines TRBV9 with TRBJ1-1. CDR3 length: 16 amino acids. The germline CDR1 and CDR2 sequences are SGDLS and YYNGEE. The CDR3 spells CASSVLANSRGSEAFF.

The chain is built from TRBV19 and TRBJ1-6. The CDR3 has 15 residues. Germline assignment: CDR1 LNHDA and CDR2 SQIVND (reference sequence). The CDR3 loop is CASSIRQTNNSPLHF.

The chain uses TRBV7-8 and TRBJ2-4; TCRdb's D call of TRBD1 is untestable without DNA. This CDR3 spans 14 amino acids. Germline V gives CDR1 SGHVS, CDR2 FQNEAQ. The CDR3 sequence is CASSSGGALNIQYF.

The chain joins TRBV2 to TRBJ1-2; lacking DNA, the TRBD1 call made by TCRdb goes unchecked. Germline V lookup: CDR1 SNHLY, CDR2 FYNNEI. The CDR3 runs to 15 residues. The CDR3 reads CASSETGAPNYGYTF.

The chain carries TRBV9 and TRBJ1-5; as DNA is missing, the TRBD1 call by TCRdb cannot be tested. Germline CDR1 SGDLS, CDR2 YYNGEE. The CDR3 runs to 15 residues. Here the CDR3 reads CASSVDPGSNQPQHF.

V usage is TRBV28 and J usage is TRBJ1-6; TCRdb outputs TRBD1, but without DNA this stays unchecked. In germline, CDR1 is MDHEN, CDR2 SYDVKM. CDR3 size: 14 residues. CDR3 residues: CASQGTVYNSPLHF.

The chain has TRBV29-1 and TRBJ2-3; TCRdb lists TRBD2, though no DNA is available to test this call. Germline V gives CDR1 SQVTM, CDR2 ANQGSEA. CDR3 length equals 14 residues. The CDR3: CSVKPGLNTDTQYF.

The CDR3 sequence: CASSSGLAGAAGTQYF. The genes are TRBV5-6 and TRBJ2-5; TCRdb's D gene call, TRBD2, goes unchecked for lack of DNA. The CDR3 is made up of 16 amino acids. Germline lookup yields CDR1 SGHDT and CDR2 YYEEEE. Supplemented by reference TRBV5-6 and TRBJ2-5, the full variable domain reads DAGVTQSPTHLIKTRGQQVTLRCSPKSGHDTVSWYQQALGQGPQFIFQYYEEEERQRGNFPDRFSGHQFPNYSSELNVNALLLGDSALYLCASSSGLAGAAGTQYFGPGTRLLVL.

This sequence joins TRBV20-1 and TRBJ2-1; the D gene TCRdb calls, TRBD2, cannot be checked with no DNA. Germline CDR1 reads DFQATT; CDR2 reads SNEGSKA (reference sequence). CDR3 length: 18 amino acids. CDR3 protein: CSARDFQGGGGEAFEQFF.

The rearrangement uses TRBV7-9 and TRBJ2-7. The CDR3 contains 13 residues. Germline-derived CDR1 and CDR2 are SEHNR and FQNEAQ (reference sequence). The CDR3 region is CASLSTSSYEQYF.

This chain uses TRBV5-5 with TRBJ2-1; TCRdb's D gene call, TRBD2, goes unchecked for lack of DNA. CDR1 is SGHKS, CDR2 YYEKEE, per germline (reference sequence). The CDR3 has 15 amino acids. The CDR3 sequence is CASSQNSGGPYEQFF.

This chain's CDR3 is CASSFLSEIAGGYNEQFF. V is TRBV27 and J is TRBJ2-1; the D call from TCRdb, TRBD2, cannot be confirmed without DNA. The CDR3 loop spans 18 amino acids. The V gene's germline CDR1 is MNHEY and CDR2 SMNVEV (reference sequence).

The J gene is TRBJ1-1, the V gene TRBV7-8; as DNA is missing, the TRBD1 call by TCRdb cannot be tested. The CDR3 has 12 amino acids. Germline lookup yields CDR1 SGHVS and CDR2 FQNEAQ. The CDR3 region is CAGGGGADEAFF.

The rearrangement uses TRBV4-1 and TRBJ2-1; the TRBD2 assignment by TCRdb is unverifiable without DNA. This CDR3 comprises 16 residues. Per the germline V gene, CDR1 is MGHRA and CDR2 is YSYEKL. The CDR3 loop is CASSQVISGGAYEQFF.

This chain links TRBV4-1 with TRBJ2-1; TCRdb returns TRBD2, unconfirmable since there is no DNA. The CDR3 runs 13 residues. Germline V gene data show CDR1 as MGHRA and CDR2 as YSYEKL. CDR3 residues: CASSQASGGVRFF.

V usage is TRBV14 and J usage is TRBJ2-5. Germline-derived CDR1 and CDR2 are SGHDN and FVKESK. This CDR3 spans 13 amino acids. CDR3 protein: CASSQEWVETQYF.

The chain carries TRBV9 and TRBJ1-4; TCRdb returns TRBD1, unconfirmable since there is no DNA. Per germline, CDR1 SGDLS and CDR2 YYNGEE. This CDR3 is built from 14 residues. The CDR3: CASSVGDRDEKLFF. The full variable domain, with the rest looked up from reference TRBV9 and TRBJ1-4, is DSGVTQTPKHLITATGQRVTLRCSPRSGDLSVYWYQQSLDQGLQFLIQYYNGEERAKGNILERFSAQQFPDLHSELNLSSLELGDSALYFCASSVGDRDEKLFFGSGTQLSVL.

V and J are TRBV6-1 and TRBJ1-4; TCRdb selects TRBD1, and the lack of DNA leaves this call unchecked. This CDR3 comprises 14 residues. The germline V gene has CDR1 MNHNS and CDR2 SASEGT. The CDR3 loop is CASSDRGGNEKLFF.

The chain recombines TRBV3-1 with TRBJ1-5; without DNA, the TCRdb call of TRBD1 cannot be checked. The CDR3 totals 15 residues. CDR1 is LGHDT and CDR2 is YNNKEL in the germline V gene (reference sequence). The CDR3 protein is CASSQARGTNQPQHF.

J is TRBJ2-7 and V is TRBV20-1; TCRdb returns TRBD2, unconfirmable since there is no DNA. CDR3 length equals 14 residues. Per germline, CDR1 DFQATT and CDR2 SNEGSKA (reference sequence). CDR3 in amino acids: CSARGTSGGYEQYF.

The rearrangement joins TRBV9 to TRBJ2-5; the D gene TCRdb calls, TRBD2, cannot be checked with no DNA. CDR3 length: 15 amino acids. CDR1 is SGDLS, CDR2 YYNGEE, per germline. CDR3 protein: CASSVSGGGLETQYF.